The clone carrying this T cell receptor (beta chain) registers medium-sized by frequency. The data stem from a study of synovial regulatory T cells in juvenile arthritis. CDR1 and CDR2 from the germline V gene are SGHTA and FQGNSA. The CDR3 consists of 15 residues. A DNA sequence was not provided. TCRdb's table, derived via immunoSEQ multiplex PCR, lists solely in-frame clones and lacks some. The sample has 9,500 to 10,000 clones. Patients had median age about 11 years, range about 2.1-22.9. The chain is built from TRBV7-2 and TRBJ1-3. The receptor was isolated from a donor aged 2-29 years with juvenile idiopathic arthritis. Sequencing input: Treg cells from blood. The subset denotes: remaining (HLA-DR-negative) circulating blood Treg cells. CDR3 protein: CASSLVERAGNTIYF.